The following is a TCR beta chain sequence with its context. This clone's antigen is unknown. No base quality values were provided; no much bigger clone lies one nucleotide off. These data come from a study of CD4 T cell repertoires in COVID-19 (dated by TCRdb to the early 2020s). In the study overall: For cross-reactivity analysis, CFSE-low cells were expanded with IL-2 for ten to eleven days and were then relabeled and restimulated with spike proteins from other coronaviruses. In COVID-19-recovered individuals, the study described naturally processed CD4+ T cell responses to SARS-CoV-2 spike and nucleoprotein and used TCR Vbeta sequencing to evaluate clonal composition. In three recovered individuals, the TCR Vbeta repertoire of SARS-CoV-2-reactive T cells was analyzed at the subset level. What the research found in general, with its limitations: Between roughly 7 and 28% of SARS-CoV-2 clonotypes were also detected in secondary cultures stimulated with SARS-CoV and/or HKU1 spike, a finding consistent with cross-reactivity. Several of the most expanded SARS-CoV-2-reactive clonotypes were present in two or all three memory subsets, which suggests intraclonal diversification.

The library was built by means of the immunoSEQ multiplex PCR assay. The published analysis was carried out like this. Repertoire overlap between subsets was quantified using the Chao-Jaccard similarity index and counts of shared clonotypes. TCRdb re-hosts the immuneACCESS table, in-frame sequences only. Its copies lack some clones; in the studies checked, an unresolved V gene accounts for under half of them, and the cause for the rest is not known. V and J calls and clone size are copied from that table; D and trimming were computed from the DNA. Recorded for this sample are about 75,000 clones; about 83% of them occurred a single time. Roughly 0.58% of the sample rests with the top ten. Interpreted using the paper, the time point label stands for: sample from a COVID-19-recovered individual after infection. The donors were patients who had recovered from mild-to-severe COVID-19. Uncultured memory T cell samples were subjected to sequencing directly after ex vivo isolation. From peripheral blood mononuclear cells, the researchers isolated CD4+ total memory, central memory, effector memory and circulating T follicular helper cells.

The CDR3 spans 19 residues, from the cysteine through the phenylalanine. CDR3 DNA is the only sequence kept; it has 57 bases, read in frame from the first base. The germline V gene encodes CDR1 MNHEY and CDR2 SVGEGT. V and J are trimmed by 0 bases and 4 bases, and the gene matches miss 6 bases of the junction. The material was CD4+ T cells from peripheral blood, obtained after recovery from COVID-19. The rearrangement combines TRBV6-2 or TRBV6-3 with TRBJ2-2, and 15 junctional nucleotides match TRBD2. The receptor comes from a human donor who had COVID-19. The CDR3 protein is CASSYSRTSGRGVTGELFF. The bases read TGTGCCAGCAGTTACTCGAGGACTAGCGGGAGGGGTGTCACCGGGGAGCTGTTTTTT.